This is a list of T cell receptor beta chains from one sample in a study of T-cell reconstitution after alpha-beta-depleted transplantation in children. MiXCR, run by TCRdb on the PCR reads, gives a single entry per CDR3 protein. The table records some 72,000 distinct CDR3 sequences, around 6.6% of them present only once. Material: PBMCs from the stem cell graft donor, obtained from the stem cell graft. These TCRs come from a human donor who donated a stem cell graft to a child with acute lymphoblastic leukemia. CDR3s include the opening cysteine and the closing phenylalanine or tryptophan. Each record gives: V gene, J gene, CDR3 protein.

TRBV7-1,TRBJ2-7,CASSSGVLCDTYEQYF
TRBV10-1,TRBJ2-3,CASSETTGGTDTQYF
TRBV28,TRBJ2-7,CASSLLSGGLSYEQYF
TRBV6-1,TRBJ2-7,CASSEGPTYEQYF
TRBV5-1,TRBJ1-2,CASSLDRGQGGYTF
TRBV5-1,TRBJ2-2,CASSRAAGGQSELFF
TRBV20-1,TRBJ2-1,CSARGQPGTSGSGRSYNEQFF
TRBV5-1,TRBJ1-1,CASTTGMNTEAFF
TRBV3-1,TRBJ1-2,CASSQEGSYGYTF
TRBV29-1,TRBJ2-2,CSPGLAGVDGELFF
TRBV29-1,TRBJ2-1,CTAWYNEQFF
TRBV7-3,TRBJ1-6,CASSLLTAPNSPLHF
TRBV5-1,TRBJ1-1,CASSFNRTGGGTEAFF
TRBV12-3/TRBV12-4,TRBJ1-2,CASSLMGRSGYTF
TRBV2,TRBJ1-2,CASSESRTGYGYTF
TRBV27,TRBJ2-3,CASSLRGTSGSTDTQYF
TRBV28,TRBJ2-1,CASSFRGGPRNEQFF
TRBV5-1,TRBJ2-1,CASSLAAGGSYNEQFF
TRBV6-1,TRBJ1-3,CASSEASSGNTIYF
TRBV7-9,TRBJ2-1,CASSPTTWNQQFF
TRBV29-1,TRBJ2-5,CSVSGQGRQETQYF
TRBV14,TRBJ1-3,CASSPTAGRAGNTIYF
TRBV5-1,TRBJ2-7,CASSLEGGDEQYF
TRBV7-3,TRBJ1-2,CASSSGQGYGYTF
TRBV15,TRBJ2-1,CATSRDAGNDEQFF
TRBV5-1,TRBJ1-5,CASSLGGWGNQPQHF
TRBV29-1,TRBJ2-7,CSVEIRDRSYEQYF
TRBV27,TRBJ2-2,CASSLSSVVGELFF
TRBV29-1,TRBJ1-5,CSVVEGCTGHQPQHF
TRBV24-1,TRBJ2-2,CATSAEGREAGELFF
TRBV11-2,TRBJ1-4,CASSLGYSGNEKLFF
TRBV7-9,TRBJ2-5,CASSSAGIQETQYF
TRBV4-3,TRBJ2-2,CASSQERGQGRGTGELFF
TRBV7-2,TRBJ2-3,CASSLDGRGRTDTQYF
TRBV13,TRBJ2-1,CASILPLGAGGRDEQFF
TRBV29-1,TRBJ2-5,CSVRPGQGAGETQYF
TRBV27,TRBJ2-5,CAISAAAGFAETQYF
TRBV5-1,TRBJ2-6,CASSPGGSGANVLTF
TRBV10-3,TRBJ2-4,CAISESDYGIQYF
TRBV9,TRBJ2-5,CASSFTLRPQETQYF
TRBV4-3,TRBJ2-1,CASSQEGTGSSHEQFF
TRBV5-1,TRBJ1-6,CASSRGQYNSPLHF
TRBV5-1,TRBJ2-5,CASSSGVFQETQYF
TRBV6-1,TRBJ2-1,CASTYRTGFRDEQFF
TRBV9,TRBJ2-5,CASSVEGGGGQETQYF
TRBV5-1,TRBJ1-1,CASSAGQGDTEAFF
TRBV18,TRBJ2-6,CASSPGTVRSGANVLTF
TRBV7-8,TRBJ2-5,CASSLGRDVETQYF
TRBV3-1,TRBJ1-5,CASSLDGEPQHF
TRBV3-1,TRBJ1-1,CASSQDYRLRGTEVAFF